The rows below give T cell receptor beta chains drawn from one sample of a study of T cells expressing NK-cell markers. TCRdb reprocessed the 5' RACE reads and reports one entry per CDR3 protein, with no DNA. In all, the sample yields a few hundred thousand distinct CDR3 sequences. Sequencing was carried out using blood T cells: a sorted CD56 or NKG2C T cell subset, CD4+ or CD8+ T cells, or bulk PBMC T cells (not recorded which). The receptors stem from a man between 18 and 29 years old in good health. CDR3s include the opening cysteine and the closing phenylalanine or tryptophan. Each record gives: CDR3 protein, V gene, J gene.

cdr3_aa: CASREIEGAGEQYF
v_call: TRBV12-3/TRBV12-4
j_call: TRBJ2-7

cdr3_aa: CASSVSYEQYF
v_call: TRBV6-2/TRBV6-3
j_call: TRBJ2-7

cdr3_aa: CAWSATSGRNYF
v_call: TRBV30
j_call: TRBJ2-4

cdr3_aa: CASSEQRVSYEQYF
v_call: TRBV25-1
j_call: TRBJ2-7

cdr3_aa: CASSQLGLREQFF
v_call: TRBV4-1
j_call: TRBJ2-1

cdr3_aa: CSARPWTLPYNEQFF
v_call: TRBV20-1
j_call: TRBJ2-1

cdr3_aa: CASSLGTSTPLETQYF
v_call: TRBV11-3
j_call: TRBJ2-5

cdr3_aa: CASSTGVGWSYNEQFF
v_call: TRBV5-1
j_call: TRBJ2-1

cdr3_aa: CASSFLAGGPGNEQFF
v_call: TRBV5-6
j_call: TRBJ2-1

cdr3_aa: CSVEGGRLGYNEQFF
v_call: TRBV29-1
j_call: TRBJ2-1

cdr3_aa: CASSLGLNDEQFF
v_call: TRBV7-7
j_call: TRBJ2-1

cdr3_aa: CSVESGDGYTF
v_call: TRBV29-1
j_call: TRBJ1-2

cdr3_aa: CASSPLPGGSGANVLTF
v_call: TRBV18
j_call: TRBJ2-6

cdr3_aa: CASSDLVSDSYQPQHF
v_call: TRBV6-1
j_call: TRBJ1-5

cdr3_aa: CATSEQTDTQYF
v_call: TRBV24-1
j_call: TRBJ2-3

cdr3_aa: CASSFWGRRGDTQYF
v_call: TRBV12-3/TRBV12-4
j_call: TRBJ2-3

cdr3_aa: CSVDRGNTDTQYF
v_call: TRBV29-1
j_call: TRBJ2-3

cdr3_aa: CSAIVPRREAFF
v_call: TRBV20-1
j_call: TRBJ1-1

cdr3_aa: CASRAPGPGGWNEQFF
v_call: TRBV6-1
j_call: TRBJ2-1

cdr3_aa: CASSQRDRAGNTIYF
v_call: TRBV4-2
j_call: TRBJ1-3

cdr3_aa: CASRTGRGSSGANVLTF
v_call: TRBV19
j_call: TRBJ2-6

cdr3_aa: CASYQERGRAKVIQYF
v_call: TRBV21-1
j_call: TRBJ2-4

cdr3_aa: CASSESGRWGVNEQFF
v_call: TRBV21-1
j_call: TRBJ2-1

cdr3_aa: CASSRSGRVSDTQYF
v_call: TRBV7-3
j_call: TRBJ2-3

cdr3_aa: CASSWTSGSLFF
v_call: TRBV12-3/TRBV12-4
j_call: TRBJ2-1

cdr3_aa: CASSLFGSPDTQYF
v_call: TRBV11-2
j_call: TRBJ2-3

cdr3_aa: CASSPKGLKPSYEQYF
v_call: TRBV7-2
j_call: TRBJ2-7

cdr3_aa: CSIRRSTGSGANVLTF
v_call: TRBV29-1
j_call: TRBJ2-6

cdr3_aa: CASSGSGGGNLDTQYF
v_call: TRBV10-1
j_call: TRBJ2-3

cdr3_aa: CAIRGQGSYEQYF
v_call: TRBV10-3
j_call: TRBJ2-7

cdr3_aa: CSARGVQGSWAEQYF
v_call: TRBV20-1
j_call: TRBJ2-7

cdr3_aa: CASSLVSSREPPYNEQFF
v_call: TRBV5-5
j_call: TRBJ2-1

cdr3_aa: CASSDTSGSYFF
v_call: TRBV7-3
j_call: TRBJ2-1

cdr3_aa: CASKGDRDYGYTF
v_call: TRBV2
j_call: TRBJ1-2

cdr3_aa: CASSTQSGMTYNEQFF
v_call: TRBV18
j_call: TRBJ2-1

cdr3_aa: CASSLVGLAGLGQETQYF
v_call: TRBV11-2
j_call: TRBJ2-5

cdr3_aa: CATSAGTSGSHTQYF
v_call: TRBV15
j_call: TRBJ2-3

cdr3_aa: CASGRRSTDTQYF
v_call: TRBV12-3/TRBV12-4
j_call: TRBJ2-3

cdr3_aa: CASSWEGQAPFYGYTF
v_call: TRBV5-1
j_call: TRBJ1-2

cdr3_aa: CASSTRTSDQETQYF
v_call: TRBV7-7
j_call: TRBJ2-5

cdr3_aa: CATSRDFDRAYTEAFF
v_call: TRBV15
j_call: TRBJ1-1

cdr3_aa: CATSDSGTLREQFF
v_call: TRBV24-1
j_call: TRBJ2-1

cdr3_aa: CASSYDRPGQPQHF
v_call: TRBV7-2
j_call: TRBJ1-5

cdr3_aa: CSASMGTGEQYF
v_call: TRBV20-1
j_call: TRBJ2-7

cdr3_aa: CASSFLQASSPLHF
v_call: TRBV12-3/TRBV12-4
j_call: TRBJ1-6

cdr3_aa: CASNPGLAGGREQFF
v_call: TRBV12-3/TRBV12-4
j_call: TRBJ2-1

cdr3_aa: CATSDALGGVNNEQFF
v_call: TRBV24-1
j_call: TRBJ2-1

cdr3_aa: CASSEYTGNTIYF
v_call: TRBV25-1
j_call: TRBJ1-3

cdr3_aa: CSVAGGSRTDTQYF
v_call: TRBV29-1
j_call: TRBJ2-3

cdr3_aa: CASSLGVGEQFF
v_call: TRBV12-3/TRBV12-4
j_call: TRBJ2-1

cdr3_aa: CASSSNYYEQYF
v_call: TRBV11-1
j_call: TRBJ2-7